The 5 T cell receptor beta chains listed next were all sequenced from one sample in a study of blood T cell repertoires in COVID-19. Clones were sequenced by immunoSEQ multiplex PCR, and TCRdb holds only the in-frame ones, with some missing. The sample yields approximately 200,000 clones, around 90% seen once. Sequenced sample: PBMCs or T cells enriched from blood (not recorded which). The receptors stem from a woman aged 25 to 39 who had been exposed to COVID-19.

This clone was seen only once. This chain joins TRBV6-5 and TRBJ1-3; D perhaps matches TRBD1 (6 bases). V lost 6 bases and J lost 1, with 13 bases in between. This CDR3 spans 15 amino acids. Germline V gene lookup returns CDR1 MNHEY and CDR2 SVGAGI. The CDR3 spells CASSRSGTSGNTIYF. The CDR3 DNA is TGTGCCAGCAGCCGGTCGGGGACATCTGGAAACACCATATATTTT.

This chain connects TRBV13 to TRBJ2-1; 9 bases line up with TRBD2. Trimming cost V 3 bases and J 7 bases; bases outside gene matches: 7. This CDR3 comprises 15 residues. Per germline, CDR1 PRHDT and CDR2 FYEKMQ (reference sequence). The CDR3 nucleotides read TGTGCCAGCAGCTTCACTAGCGCGGGGGGGAATGAGCAGTTCTTC. Translating it yields CASSFTSAGGNEQFF.

This clone has only a few counts. The chain employs TRBV10-3 and TRBJ2-7; 7 bases align to TRBD1. The trim removed 8 bases at V and 0 bases at J, leaving 7 bases unmatched. The CDR3 length is 14 residues. From germline, CDR1 is ENHRY and CDR2 SYGVKD. The CDR3 loop is CAISSGTDSYEQYF. The CDR3 DNA follows: TGTGCCATCTCATCCGGGACAGACTCCTACGAGCAGTACTTC.

The chain employs TRBV6-6 and TRBJ2-7; 8 nucleotides line up with TRBD1. CDR3 size: 13 residues. From germline, CDR1 is MNHNY and CDR2 SVGAGI (reference sequence). V was clipped by 6 bases and J by 8 bases; unmatched bases: 9. The CDR3 is CASRGRQGLKQYF. In DNA, the CDR3 is TGTGCCAGCAGGGGGCGACAGGGGTTAAAGCAGTACTTC.

CDR3 sequence (DNA): TGTGCCAGCAGCTTCCCGAGACAGGTGAATGAAAAACTGTTTTTT. This encodes CASSFPRQVNEKLFF. The rearrangement uses TRBV7-9 and TRBJ1-4, with D perhaps matching TRBD1 (6 bases). CDR3 length: 15 residues. CDR1 is SEHNR and CDR2 is FQNEAQ in the germline V gene (reference sequence). Trimming pared 3 bases from V and 5 bases from J, leaving 13 bases between.